This T cell receptor beta chain originates from a study of control samples from healthy donors and cancer patients (dated by TCRdb to about 2020). At the junction V is shortened by 4 bases and J by 3 bases; bases outside the gene matches: 8. The CDR3 has 15 amino acids, counting the end cysteine and phenylalanine. The entry retains the CDR3 DNA only, 45 bases that are in frame from base 1. According to the germline V gene, CDR1 reads SGHRS and CDR2 reads YFSETQ. In this sample, this clone turned up a few times. Its specific antigen is unknown. Base qualities are not provided; no much larger clone lies one nucleotide away. The library came from the immunoSEQ multiplex PCR assay. The table was pulled from immuneACCESS by TCRdb, which kept in-frame rearrangements only. Such tables lose some clones; where checked, under half of the loss comes from unresolved V genes, and the rest has no known cause. The sample table contains about 160,000 clones; only one count was recorded for roughly 95% of them. Over 4% of the sample rests with the top ten.

This chain joins TRBV5-1 to TRBJ2-7, and 9 junctional nucleotides match TRBD1. Material: blood. This receptor was taken from a woman between 55 and 75 years old in good health. The DNA sequence is TGCGCCAGCAGCCTCCGCGGGACAGGGTTCTACGAGCAGTACTTC. Its translation reads: CASSLRGTGFYEQYF.